A single sample gave rise to the 19 T cell receptor beta chains below, sequenced in a study of blood T cell repertoires in COVID-19. Profiling relied on immunoSEQ multiplex PCR, and the TCRdb table lists in-frame clones only, not all of them. The table lists fewer than 350,000 clones, roughly 85% of them singletons. The sample taken for sequencing was PBMCs or T cells enriched from blood (not recorded which). The receptors shown here come from a woman aged 45-60 years who had recovered from COVID-19.

The chain recombines TRBV6-5 with TRBJ1-5; 7 positions agree with TRBD1. With 4 bases clipped from V and 5 bases from J, the junction kept 2 bases outside the gene matches. Germline V gene data show CDR1 as MNHEY and CDR2 as SVGAGI. CDR3 length: 13 residues. CDR3 sequence: CASSSGGHQPQHF. DNA for the CDR3: TGTGCCAGCAGTTCAGGGGGTCATCAGCCCCAGCATTTT.

The rearrangement joins TRBV7-2 to TRBJ1-1, with D uncertain. Germline V CDR1 and CDR2: SGHTA, FQGNSA. V was cut by 1 base and J by 0 bases, with 6 bases left in between. This CDR3 region has 14 residues. The CDR3 spells CASSLGGVNTEAFF. DNA for the CDR3: TGTGCCAGCAGCTTAGGGGGAGTGAACACTGAAGCTTTCTTT.

The chain has TRBV6-2 or TRBV6-3 and TRBJ1-1; tentative D call: TRBD1 (6 bases). CDR3 length equals 14 residues. With 3 bases removed from V and 0 bases from J, the gap between germline ends came to 8 bases. Germline lookup yields CDR1 MNHEY and CDR2 SVGEGT. Here the CDR3 DNA reads TGTGCCAGCAGTTATCAGGGGATGAACACTGAAGCTTTCTTT. As protein: CASSYQGMNTEAFF.

In the case of this clone: One end of the junction fails to match germline, which may point to a read error. V gene TRBV24-1 combines with J gene TRBJ1-1; D possibly corresponds to TRBD1 (5 bases). There are 14 residues in the CDR3. Germline-derived CDR1 and CDR2 are KGHDR and SFDVKD. DNA for the CDR3: TGTGCCACCAGTGATTTGGGGGGGAACGCTGAAGCTTTCTTT. Translated: CATSDLGGNAEAFF.

This chain connects TRBV19 to TRBJ1-5, with 7 bases aligning to TRBD1. Germline loops: CDR1 LNHDA, CDR2 SQIVND (reference sequence). This CDR3 region has 14 residues. V trimming: 6 bases; J trimming: 8 bases; junction bases outside the gene matches: 10. CDR3 sequence: CASRKQGPSKPQHF. For the CDR3, the DNA is TGTGCCAGTAGGAAACAGGGGCCCAGCAAGCCCCAGCATTTT.

This clone occurred a few times. J is TRBJ1-1 and V is TRBV7-2; tentatively, D is TRBD1 (6 bases). Looked up from germline, CDR1 is SGHTA and CDR2 is FQGNSA. V lost 1 base, J lost 3 bases, and 18 bases lay in between. The CDR3 covers 17 residues. This CDR3 is CASSLDIAFEGDTEAFF. CDR3 sequence (DNA): TGTGCCAGCAGCTTAGACATAGCTTTTGAGGGGGACACTGAAGCTTTCTTT.

This clone was observed a handful of times. The rearrangement links TRBV27 to TRBJ1-6; D is undetermined. Deletions cut 3 bases from V and 10 bases from J, with 13 bases between. Germline V gives CDR1 MNHEY, CDR2 SMNVEV (reference sequence). This CDR3 comprises 14 residues. CDR3 region: CASSFQVLDSPLHF. CDR3 coding DNA: TGTGCCAGCAGTTTCCAGGTCCTCGACTCACCCCTCCACTTT.

The J gene is TRBJ1-2, the V gene TRBV4-3, with D possibly TRBD1 on 5 matching bases. Germline CDR1 is LGHNA and CDR2 is YSLEER. Deletions cut 4 bases from V and 2 bases from J, with 14 bases between. The CDR3 is 15 residues long. CDR3: CASSRGGGMNYGYTF. The CDR3 region has the DNA TGCGCCAGCAGCCGGGGCGGGGGAATGAACTATGGCTACACCTTC.

The chain links TRBV7-6 to TRBJ1-1; the match to TRBD1 covers 9 bases. Per the germline V gene, CDR1 is SGHVS and CDR2 is FNYEAQ. The V and J ends lost 4 bases and 7 bases, in that order; junction bases with no gene match: 4. CDR3 size: 13 residues. As DNA, the CDR3 is TGTGCCAGCAGCTCTGGACAGGGGAGTGAAGCTTTCTTT. Its protein is CASSSGQGSEAFF.

The chain employs TRBV2 and TRBJ1-5, with 9 positions matching TRBD1. The trim removed 6 bases at V and 4 bases at J, leaving 10 bases unmatched. Germline V gene lookup returns CDR1 SNHLY and CDR2 FYNNEI. The CDR3 is 16 residues long. This CDR3 is CASSVTGGMGNQPQHF. For the CDR3, the DNA is TGTGCCAGCAGCGTTACAGGGGGCATGGGGAATCAGCCCCAGCATTTT. The full variable domain, with the rest looked up from reference TRBV2 and TRBJ1-5, is EPEVTQTPSHQVTQMGQEVILRCVPISNHLYFYWYRQILGQKVEFLVSFYNNEISEKSEIFDDQFSVERPDGSNFTLKIRSTKLEDSAMYFCASSVTGGMGNQPQHFGDGTRLSIL.

The table lists this clone with many counts. V is TRBV7-2 and J is TRBJ1-1; D is uncertain. V was cut by 3 bases and J by 4 bases, with 9 bases left in between. The CDR3 is 13 amino acids. Germline CDR1 SGHTA, CDR2 FQGNSA. The CDR3 sequence is CASSFFPGTEAFF. DNA of the CDR3: TGTGCCAGCAGCTTCTTTCCAGGCACTGAAGCTTTCTTT.

V usage is TRBV11-2 and J usage is TRBJ2-5; 7 bases are shared with TRBD2. This CDR3 has 16 amino acids. CDR1 is SGHAT and CDR2 is FQNNGV in the germline V gene. V shed 5 bases, J shed 4 bases, and the junction held 13 bases outside the gene matches. This chain's CDR3 is CASSPRGDFGGETQYF. The CDR3 DNA reads as TGTGCCAGCAGCCCCCGGGGGGACTTCGGGGGAGAGACCCAGTACTTC.

The chain uses TRBV11-2 and TRBJ2-1; TRBD2 matches at 7 bases. Per the germline V gene, CDR1 is SGHAT and CDR2 is FQNNGV. Trimming cost V 4 bases and J 9 bases; bases outside gene matches: 15. This CDR3 comprises 16 residues. The CDR3 nucleotides are TGTGCCAGCAGCTCTTTTCGGGGGAGGGCCGGGGGTGAGCAGTTCTTC. Its protein product is CASSSFRGRAGGEQFF.

In nucleotides, the CDR3 is TGTGCCATCAGTGAGTCCGAAGCGGGGGGCACTTATACGCAGTATTTT. Amino acid sequence: CAISESEAGGTYTQYF. The chain uses TRBV10-3 and TRBJ2-3; 9 bases map to TRBD2. The CDR3 totals 16 residues. From germline, CDR1 is ENHRY and CDR2 SYGVKD. V trimming: 0 bases; J trimming: 7 bases; junction bases outside the gene matches: 8.

The V gene is TRBV5-1, the J gene TRBJ2-1; TRBD2 is a possible D gene (5 bases). Trimming cost V 0 bases and J 5 bases, with 9 bases left between them. The CDR3 sequence is 14 residues long. CDR1 is SGHRS, CDR2 YFSETQ, per germline. CDR3 in amino acids: CASSLAVGDNEQFF. The CDR3 coding sequence is TGCGCCAGCAGCTTGGCCGTGGGAGACAATGAGCAGTTCTTC.

The J gene is TRBJ1-2, the V gene TRBV27, with D possibly matching TRBD1 (6 bases). This CDR3 region has 15 residues. Germline V lookup: CDR1 MNHEY, CDR2 SMNVEV (reference sequence). Between the trimmed V and J ends, which lost 9 bases and 9 bases, there was a span of 26 bases. DNA for the CDR3: TGTGCCAGTTTATCCGCACGCGGGGGGGCCGGAAGCTACACCTTC. This gives the protein CASLSARGGAGSYTF.

J is TRBJ1-5 and V is TRBV6-6; D is uncertain. The CDR3 sequence is 14 residues long. Trimming removed 0 bases at V and 8 bases at J, with 11 bases between. Looked up from germline, CDR1 is MNHNY and CDR2 is SVGAGI (reference sequence). The CDR3 bases are TGTGCCAGCAGTTACTCTGGCAGGAAGGAGCCCCAGCATTTT. This encodes CASSYSGRKEPQHF.

This clone was seen a few times. In the same sample, other DNA sequences code for this CDR3. The V and J genes are TRBV18 and TRBJ1-1, with no clear D. The V end lost 1 base, the J end lost 1 base, and 7 bases lay between the germline ends. Looked up from germline, CDR1 is KGHSH and CDR2 is LQKENI. The CDR3 length is 14 residues. The CDR3 protein is CASSPLGGNTEAFF. The CDR3 DNA reads TGTGCCAGCTCACCACTCGGCGGGAACACTGAAGCTTTCTTT.

In this sample, this clone turned up once. The rearrangement joins TRBV15 to TRBJ2-1; D possibly corresponds to TRBD1 (6 bases). Trimming removed 1 base from V and 4 bases from J, with 8 bases in between. This CDR3 spans 14 amino acids. Germline CDR1 LNHNV, CDR2 YYDKDF (reference sequence). The CDR3 is CATSRGTVYNEQFF. The CDR3 nucleotides read TGTGCCACCAGCAGAGGGACAGTATACAATGAGCAGTTCTTC. Full variable domain (rest looked up from reference TRBV15 and TRBJ2-1): DAMVIQNPRYQVTQFGKPVTLSCSQTLNHNVMYWYQQKSSQAPKLLFHYYDKDFNNEADTPDNFQSRRPNTSFCFLDIRSPGLGDTAMYLCATSRGTVYNEQFFGPGTRLTVL.